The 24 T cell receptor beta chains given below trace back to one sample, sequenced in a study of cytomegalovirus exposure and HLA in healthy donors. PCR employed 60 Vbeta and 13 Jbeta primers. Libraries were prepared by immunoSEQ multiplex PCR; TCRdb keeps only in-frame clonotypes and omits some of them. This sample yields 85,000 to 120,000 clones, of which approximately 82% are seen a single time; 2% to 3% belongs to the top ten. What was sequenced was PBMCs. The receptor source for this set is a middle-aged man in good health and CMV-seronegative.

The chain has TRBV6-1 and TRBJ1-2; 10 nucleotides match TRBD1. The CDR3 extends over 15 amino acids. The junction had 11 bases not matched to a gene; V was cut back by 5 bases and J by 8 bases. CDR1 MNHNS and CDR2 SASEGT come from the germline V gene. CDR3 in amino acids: CASSFTPGQGYGYTF. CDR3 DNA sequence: TGTGCCAGCAGTTTCACACCGGGACAGGGGTACGGCTACACCTTC.

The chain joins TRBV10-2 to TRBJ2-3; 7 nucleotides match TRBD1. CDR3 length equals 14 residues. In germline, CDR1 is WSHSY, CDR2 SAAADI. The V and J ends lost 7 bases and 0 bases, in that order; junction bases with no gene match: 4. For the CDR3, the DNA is TGCGCCAGCACCTCGACAGGGAGCACAGATACGCAGTATTTT. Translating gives CASTSTGSTDTQYF.

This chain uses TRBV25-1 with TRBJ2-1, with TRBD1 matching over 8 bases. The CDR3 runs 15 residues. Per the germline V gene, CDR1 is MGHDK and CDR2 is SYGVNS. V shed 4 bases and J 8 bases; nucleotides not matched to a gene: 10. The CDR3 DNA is TGTGCCAGCAGTGTACGCGTCAGGGGGCACGATGAGCAGTTCTTC. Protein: CASSVRVRGHDEQFF. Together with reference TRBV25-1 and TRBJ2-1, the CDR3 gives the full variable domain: EADIYQTPRYLVIGTGKKITLECSQTMGHDKMYWYQQDPGMELHLIHYSYGVNSTEKGDLSSESTVSRIRTEHFPLTLESARPSHTSQYLCASSVRVRGHDEQFFGPGTRLTVL.

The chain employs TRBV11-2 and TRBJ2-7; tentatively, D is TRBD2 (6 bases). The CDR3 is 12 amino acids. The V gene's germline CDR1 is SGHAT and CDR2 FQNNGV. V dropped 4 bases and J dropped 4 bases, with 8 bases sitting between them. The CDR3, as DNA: TGTGCCAGCAGCTGGGGGGTTTACGAGCAGTACTTC. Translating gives CASSWGVYEQYF. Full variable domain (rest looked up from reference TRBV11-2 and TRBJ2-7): EAGVAQSPRYKIIEKRQSVAFWCNPISGHATLYWYQQILGQGPKLLIQFQNNGVVDDSQLPKDRFSAERLKGVDSTLKIQPAKLEDSAVYLCASSWGVYEQYFGPGTRLTVT.

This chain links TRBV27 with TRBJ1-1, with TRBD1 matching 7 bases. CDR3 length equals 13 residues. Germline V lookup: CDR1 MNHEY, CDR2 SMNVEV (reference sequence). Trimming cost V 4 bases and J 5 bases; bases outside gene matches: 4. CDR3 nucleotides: TGTGCCAGCAGTTCAATGACAGGGACTGAAGCTTTCTTT. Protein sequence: CASSSMTGTEAFF.

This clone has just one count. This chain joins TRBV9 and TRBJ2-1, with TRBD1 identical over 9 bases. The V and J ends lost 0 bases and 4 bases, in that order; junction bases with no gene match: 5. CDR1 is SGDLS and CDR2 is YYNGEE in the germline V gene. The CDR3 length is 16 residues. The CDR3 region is CASSVASGTGYNEQFF. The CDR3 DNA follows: TGTGCCAGCAGCGTAGCATCCGGGACAGGGTACAATGAGCAGTTCTTC.

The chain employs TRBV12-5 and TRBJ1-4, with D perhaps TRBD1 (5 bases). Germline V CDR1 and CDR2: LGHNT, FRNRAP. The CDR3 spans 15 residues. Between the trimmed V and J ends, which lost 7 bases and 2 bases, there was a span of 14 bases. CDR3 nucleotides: TGTGCTAGTGCCTTAGGGGTTCAGACTAATGAAAAACTGTTTTTT. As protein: CASALGVQTNEKLFF. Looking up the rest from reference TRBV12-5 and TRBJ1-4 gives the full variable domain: DARVTQTPRHKVTEMGQEVTMRCQPILGHNTVFWYRQTMMQGLELLAYFRNRAPLDDSGMPKDRFSAEMPDATLATLKIQPSEPRDSAVYFCASALGVQTNEKLFFGSGTQLSVL.

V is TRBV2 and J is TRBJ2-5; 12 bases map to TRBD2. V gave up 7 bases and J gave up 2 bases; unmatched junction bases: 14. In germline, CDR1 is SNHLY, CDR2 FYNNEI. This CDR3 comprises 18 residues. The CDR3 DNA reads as TGTGCCAGCACCACCTCCCGGACTAGCGGGGTATCTCAAGAGACCCAGTACTTC. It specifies CASTTSRTSGVSQETQYF.

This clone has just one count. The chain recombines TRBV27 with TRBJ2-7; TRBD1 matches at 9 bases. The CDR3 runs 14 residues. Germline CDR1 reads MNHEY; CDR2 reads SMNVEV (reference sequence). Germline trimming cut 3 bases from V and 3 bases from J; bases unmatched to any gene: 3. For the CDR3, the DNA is TGTGCCAGCAGTTTGGGACAGGGTCTCTACGAGCAGTACTTC. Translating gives CASSLGQGLYEQYF.

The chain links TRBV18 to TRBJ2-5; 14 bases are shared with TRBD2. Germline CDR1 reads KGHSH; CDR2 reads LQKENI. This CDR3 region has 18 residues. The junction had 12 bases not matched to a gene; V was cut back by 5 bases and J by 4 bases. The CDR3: CASSSIRTSGGPRETQYF. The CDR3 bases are TGTGCCAGCTCATCCATTCGGACTAGCGGGGGGCCTCGAGAGACCCAGTACTTC.

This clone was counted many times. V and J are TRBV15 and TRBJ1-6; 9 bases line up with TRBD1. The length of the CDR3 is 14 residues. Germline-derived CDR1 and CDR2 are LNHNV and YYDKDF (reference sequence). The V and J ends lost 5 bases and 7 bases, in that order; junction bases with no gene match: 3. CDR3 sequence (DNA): TGTGCCACCAGCTGGGACAGGGAGAATTCACCCCTCCACTTT. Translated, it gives CATSWDRENSPLHF. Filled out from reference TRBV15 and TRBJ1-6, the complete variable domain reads DAMVIQNPRYQVTQFGKPVTLSCSQTLNHNVMYWYQQKSSQAPKLLFHYYDKDFNNEADTPDNFQSRRPNTSFCFLDIRSPGLGDTAMYLCATSWDRENSPLHFGNGTRLTVT.

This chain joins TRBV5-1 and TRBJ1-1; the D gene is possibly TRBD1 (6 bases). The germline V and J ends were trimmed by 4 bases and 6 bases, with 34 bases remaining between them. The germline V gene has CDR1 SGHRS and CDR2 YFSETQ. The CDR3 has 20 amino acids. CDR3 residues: CASSPKSYVGGDSLSAEAFF. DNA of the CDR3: TGCGCCAGCAGCCCCAAATCGTACGTTGGGGGCGATTCACTAAGCGCTGAAGCTTTCTTT.

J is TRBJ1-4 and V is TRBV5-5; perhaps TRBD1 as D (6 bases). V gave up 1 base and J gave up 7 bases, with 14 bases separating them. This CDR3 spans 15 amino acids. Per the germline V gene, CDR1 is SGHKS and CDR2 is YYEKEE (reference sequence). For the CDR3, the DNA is TGTGCCAGCAGCTTGTACGTAGGGGGTAGTGAAAAACTGTTTTTT. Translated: CASSLYVGGSEKLFF.

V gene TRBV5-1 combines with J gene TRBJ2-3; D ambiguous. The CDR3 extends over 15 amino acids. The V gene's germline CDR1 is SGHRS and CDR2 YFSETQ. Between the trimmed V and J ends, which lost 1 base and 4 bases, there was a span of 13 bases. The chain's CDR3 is CASSLQTGTADTQYF. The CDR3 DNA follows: TGCGCCAGCAGCTTGCAAACGGGTACCGCAGATACGCAGTATTTT.

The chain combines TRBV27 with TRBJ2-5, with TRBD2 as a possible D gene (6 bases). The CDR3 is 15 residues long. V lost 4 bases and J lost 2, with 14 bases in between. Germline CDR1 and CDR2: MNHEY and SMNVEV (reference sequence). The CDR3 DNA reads TGTGCCAGCAGTTGGGTTAGCGGCGCTCAAGAGACCCAGTACTTC. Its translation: CASSWVSGAQETQYF.

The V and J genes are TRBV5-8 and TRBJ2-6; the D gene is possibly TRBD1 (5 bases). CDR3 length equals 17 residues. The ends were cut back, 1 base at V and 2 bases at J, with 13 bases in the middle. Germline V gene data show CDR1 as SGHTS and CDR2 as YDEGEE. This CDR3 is CASSLRAGRTGANVLTF. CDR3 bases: TGTGCCAGCAGCTTGCGGGCAGGGCGAACTGGGGCCAACGTCCTGACTTTC.

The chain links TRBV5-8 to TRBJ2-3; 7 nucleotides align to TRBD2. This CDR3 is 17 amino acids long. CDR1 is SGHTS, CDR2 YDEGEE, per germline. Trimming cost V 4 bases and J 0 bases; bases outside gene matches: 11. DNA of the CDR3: TGTGCCAGCAGCGAAGGAACTCTAGCGGCTAGCACAGATACGCAGTATTTT. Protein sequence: CASSEGTLAASTDTQYF.

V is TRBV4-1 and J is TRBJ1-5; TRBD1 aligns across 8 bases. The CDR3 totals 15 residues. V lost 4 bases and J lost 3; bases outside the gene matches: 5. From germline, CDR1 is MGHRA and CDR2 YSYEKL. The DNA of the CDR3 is TGCGCCAGCAGCCCAACGGACAGGGTCAATCAGCCCCAGCATTTT. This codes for CASSPTDRVNQPQHF.

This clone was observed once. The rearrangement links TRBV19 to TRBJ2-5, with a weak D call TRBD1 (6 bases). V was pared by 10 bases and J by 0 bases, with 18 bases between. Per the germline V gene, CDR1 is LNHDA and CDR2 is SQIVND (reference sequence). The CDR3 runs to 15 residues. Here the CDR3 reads CATTTRGDNQETQYF. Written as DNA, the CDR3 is TGTGCCACTACCACGAGAGGGGACAACCAAGAGACCCAGTACTTC.

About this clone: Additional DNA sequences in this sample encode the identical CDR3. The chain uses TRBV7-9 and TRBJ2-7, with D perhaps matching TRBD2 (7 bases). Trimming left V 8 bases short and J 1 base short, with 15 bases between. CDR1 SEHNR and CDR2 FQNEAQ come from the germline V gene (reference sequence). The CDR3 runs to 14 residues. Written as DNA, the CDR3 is TGTGCCAGCTCATGGGGAGGGGGGTCCTACGAGCAGTACTTC. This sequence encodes CASSWGGGSYEQYF.

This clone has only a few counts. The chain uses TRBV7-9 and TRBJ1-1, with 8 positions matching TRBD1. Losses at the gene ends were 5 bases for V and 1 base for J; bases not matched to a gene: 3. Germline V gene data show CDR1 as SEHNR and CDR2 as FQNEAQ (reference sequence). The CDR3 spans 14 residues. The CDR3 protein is CASSRTGRNTEAFF. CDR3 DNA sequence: TGTGCCAGCAGCAGGACAGGGCGGAACACTGAAGCTTTCTTT.

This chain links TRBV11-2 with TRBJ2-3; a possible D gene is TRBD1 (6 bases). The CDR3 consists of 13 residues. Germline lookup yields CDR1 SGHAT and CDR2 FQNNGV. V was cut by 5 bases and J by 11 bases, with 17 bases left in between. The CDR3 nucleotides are TGTGCCAGCAGCCGGCTTACAGGGAAGAGGCAGTATTTT. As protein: CASSRLTGKRQYF.

DNA of the CDR3: TGTGCCAGCAGCCTCGGGACTACAGCCACAGATACGCAGTATTTT. This gives the protein CASSLGTTATDTQYF. The chain has TRBV6-6 and TRBJ2-3; 7 bases map to TRBD2. Losses at the gene ends were 6 bases for V and 2 bases for J; bases not matched to a gene: 8. Germline values: CDR1 MNHNY, CDR2 SVGAGI (reference sequence). CDR3 length: 15 amino acids.

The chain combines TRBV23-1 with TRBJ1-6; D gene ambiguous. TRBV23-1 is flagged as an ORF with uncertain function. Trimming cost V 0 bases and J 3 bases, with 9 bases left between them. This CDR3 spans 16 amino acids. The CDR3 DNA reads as TGCGCCAGCAGTCAATCACTGCGGGTCTATAATTCACCCCTCCACTTT. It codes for CASSQSLRVYNSPLHF.